This TCR beta chain stems from a study of regulatory and conventional T cells in RAG deficiency. Germline values: CDR1 MNHNY, CDR2 SVGAGI (reference sequence). The CDR3 contains 13 residues. The V and J ends lost 7 bases and 4 bases respectively, with 11 bases between them. The protocol was immunoSEQ multiplex PCR, while the TCRdb copy is restricted to in-frame clones and leaves out a portion. The sample comprises around 29,000 clones, about 93% of which are singletons, and 0.82% rests with the top ten. Genomic DNA came from blood regulatory T cells gated CD4+ CD25-high CD127-low. This sample was shared with a second study, whose subject was regulatory T cells. That study reports: The primer mix had 52 TRBV and 13 TRBJ primers.

The chain employs TRBV6-6 and TRBJ2-1, with D maybe TRBD1 (5 bases). This clonotype was sampled from a human donor in good health. Sequencing was done on a sample of Tregs sorted from blood. The CDR3 DNA follows: TGTGCCAGCACCGGACCAGGGTACAATGAGCAGTTCTTC. Protein: CASTGPGYNEQFF.